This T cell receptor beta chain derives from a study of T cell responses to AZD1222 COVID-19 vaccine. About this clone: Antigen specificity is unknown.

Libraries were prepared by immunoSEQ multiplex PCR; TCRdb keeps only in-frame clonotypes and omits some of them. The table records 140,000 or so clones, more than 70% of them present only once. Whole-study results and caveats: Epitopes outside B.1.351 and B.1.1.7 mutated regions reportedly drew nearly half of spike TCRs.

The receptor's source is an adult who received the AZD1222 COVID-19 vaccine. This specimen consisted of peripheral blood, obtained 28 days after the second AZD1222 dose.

The CDR3 loop reads CASSLEVYEQYF. The CDR3 DNA sequence: TGTGCCAGCTCCCTAGAGGTCTACGAGCAGTACTTC. V gene TRBV2 combines with J gene TRBJ2-7; the D is unclear. This CDR3 is 12 amino acids long. Germline CDR1 SNHLY, CDR2 FYNNEI. V was clipped by 8 bases and J by 3 bases, with 11 bases between them.